This T cell receptor beta chain was documented in a study of cytomegalovirus exposure and HLA in healthy donors. Points from the study as a whole: From TCR beta sequences, most subjects' HLA-A and HLA-B alleles were reportedly predicted accurately.

The study ran its PCR with 60 Vbeta and 13 Jbeta primers. As processed by the authors: About 80 million unique TCR beta chains, around 10 million of them shared, were counted by a later analysis. TCRdb's copy holds only in-frame clones and misses some; the assay was immunoSEQ multiplex PCR. That table furnishes V, J and clone size, whereas the DNA furnished D and trimming. The sample records about 230,000 clones, about 88% being singletons. After removal of 1 base from V and 3 bases from J, the junction contained 14 bases not matched to a gene. This CDR3 has 19 residues. The germline V gene encodes CDR1 SGHVS and CDR2 FQNEAQ. Healthy bone marrow donors supplied every sample. At the time of sampling, donors were nominally healthy, though unrecorded immune exposures were likely. On this clone itself: What it binds is unknown.

The sequenced sample consisted of PBMCs. The chain combines TRBV7-8 with TRBJ2-5, with 10 bases that match TRBD2. This sequence originates from a girl between 2 and 10 years old in good health and CMV-seronegative. In DNA form, the CDR3 reads TGTGCCAGCAGCTTAGATTTGTTGGTTTCTAGCGGGGGCAAAGAGACCCAGTACTTC. Its protein product is CASSLDLLVSSGGKETQYF.